This TCR beta chain was obtained from a study of blood T cells in healthy people across ages. Using a J-beta primer mix together with a sample-barcoded 5' primer, a second PCR was run for about 7 to 12 cycles. MiXCR was run by TCRdb on the 5' RACE reads, yielding one entry per CDR3 protein. The repertoire holds about 320,000 distinct CDR3 sequences, with 25% to 30% as singletons. Points from the study as a whole: Both higher diversity and more naive CD4+ cells marked long-lived donors when set against aged donors.

The people who gave samples were healthy Caucasians from Russia, aged roughly 6 to 100. Every sample had a minimum of 7 million PBMCs isolated. With 0 bases clipped from V and 5 bases from J, the junction kept 4 bases outside the gene matches. The CDR3 loop spans 14 amino acids. Germline CDR1 DFQATT, CDR2 SNEGSKA (reference sequence). Note on this clonotype: Its antigen is not known.

The specimen was blood. The chain employs TRBV20-1 and TRBJ2-4, with 7 bases identical to TRBD1. This receptor was taken from a woman aged 70-85 years in good health. The CDR3 reads CSARETGAQNIQYF. The CDR3, as DNA: TGCAGTGCTAGAGAAACAGGGGCTCAAAACATTCAGTACTTC.